Shown below are 6 T cell receptor beta chains from a single sample sequenced in a study of blood T cell repertoires in COVID-19. The protocol was immunoSEQ multiplex PCR, while the TCRdb copy is restricted to in-frame clones and leaves out a portion. The table has around 270,000 clones, 88% seen once. Input material: peripheral blood. The source of these receptors is a man in his 60s who had recovered from COVID-19.

The chain recombines TRBV19 with TRBJ1-2; D remains unclear. CDR3 length: 14 amino acids. V lost 8 bases to trimming and J lost 4 bases, with 17 bases between them. CDR1 is LNHDA and CDR2 is SQIVND in the germline V gene (reference sequence). The CDR3 nucleotides are TGTGCCAGTCAGTCCTCAGGCTACCGCTATGGCTACACCTTC. Its translation: CASQSSGYRYGYTF.

The CDR3 DNA reads as TGCAGCGTGGATACCACAGGGTCCTCCTATGGCTACACCTTC. Amino acid sequence: CSVDTTGSSYGYTF. V is TRBV29-1 and J is TRBJ1-2; TRBD1 might be the D (6 bases). V lost 6 bases to trimming and J lost 4 bases, with 18 bases between them. The V gene's germline CDR1 is SQVTM and CDR2 ANQGSEA. The CDR3 is made up of 14 amino acids.

The DNA of the CDR3 is TGTGCCAGCAGCCCCCCCGTTGAAGAGACCCAGTACTTC. The encoded protein is CASSPPVEETQYF. The rearrangement links TRBV11-2 to TRBJ2-5, with D uncertain. CDR1 and CDR2 (germline): SGHAT, FQNNGV. The CDR3 is made up of 13 amino acids. Between the trimmed V and J ends, which lost 5 bases and 3 bases, there was a span of 10 bases.

This chain links TRBV18 with TRBJ2-1; perhaps TRBD1 as D (6 bases). Germline V gives CDR1 KGHSH, CDR2 LQKENI. Trimming took off 6 bases at V and 4 bases at J, with 10 bases between the two ends. This CDR3 has 13 residues. The chain's CDR3 is CASSPTGYNEQFF. The CDR3 region has the DNA TGTGCCAGCTCTCCAACAGGGTACAATGAGCAGTTCTTC.

The chain employs TRBV27 and TRBJ1-4, with 8 bases aligning to TRBD1. The V gene's germline CDR1 is MNHEY and CDR2 SMNVEV (reference sequence). After removal of 2 bases from V and 5 bases from J, the junction contained 4 bases not matched to a gene. The CDR3 consists of 15 residues. The CDR3 DNA sequence: TGTGCCAGCAGTTTAAACAGGGGGATGAATGAAAAACTGTTTTTT. This encodes CASSLNRGMNEKLFF.

This clone was detected a few times. CDR3 bases: TGTGCCAGCAGCTTGGCCGACAGGGACAATCAGCCCCAGCATTTT. Translation gives CASSLADRDNQPQHF. J is TRBJ1-5 and V is TRBV5-7; 7 bases are a match to TRBD1. TRBV5-7 counts as an open reading frame of uncertain function. With 0 bases clipped from V and 3 bases from J, the junction kept 3 bases outside the gene matches. The CDR3 is 15 residues long.